Listed here are 6 T cell receptor beta chains from one sample, sequenced in a study of T cell clones after liver transplantation. The protocol was immunoSEQ multiplex PCR, while the TCRdb copy is restricted to in-frame clones and leaves out a portion. The sample lists tens of thousands of clones, about two thirds occurring once. The sample in question was CD4+ T cells from blood, obtained before liver transplant. The receptors shown here come from a human donor who received a liver transplant.

This clone appeared once. The chain employs TRBV5-6 and TRBJ2-5; weak D call: TRBD2 (5 bases). Germline CDR1 is SGHDT and CDR2 is YYEEEE. The CDR3 is 16 residues long. V shed 0 bases and J shed 1 base, with 13 bases lying between them. CDR3 sequence (DNA): TGTGCCAGCAGCTTGGCCCTGGGAGCTGTCCAAGAGACCCAGTACTTC. Protein product: CASSLALGAVQETQYF.

The rearrangement uses TRBV7-2 and TRBJ1-2; no clear D gene. Germline V gene data show CDR1 as SGHTA and CDR2 as FQGNSA. The V and J ends lost 5 bases and 2 bases respectively, with 12 bases between them. CDR3 length: 14 residues. For the CDR3, the DNA is TGTGCCAGCAGCGCCGATCGGTGGAACTATGGCTACACCTTC. Protein product: CASSADRWNYGYTF.

This clone was found a few times. J is TRBJ1-5 and V is TRBV28; TRBD1 is a possible D gene (5 bases). The CDR3 extends over 12 amino acids. The V gene lost 7 bases and the J gene lost 5 bases, with 9 bases spanning the gap. CDR1 MDHEN and CDR2 SYDVKM come from the germline V gene. CDR3: CASTGGDQPQHF. The CDR3 DNA follows: TGTGCCAGCACGGGGGGTGATCAGCCCCAGCATTTT.

The rearrangement uses TRBV10-3 and TRBJ1-1; 7 bases map to TRBD1. The CDR3 has 12 residues. Per the germline V gene, CDR1 is ENHRY and CDR2 is SYGVKD. V shed 2 bases, J shed 7 bases, and the junction held 1 base outside the gene matches. In DNA form, the CDR3 reads TGTGCCATCAGTGAGGCAGGGGGTGAAGCTTTCTTT. Amino acids: CAISEAGGEAFF.

The rearrangement joins TRBV28 to TRBJ1-5; 8 positions match TRBD1. The CDR3 has 16 amino acids. V dropped 5 bases and J dropped 0; count of bases not matched to a gene: 6. CDR1 and CDR2 from the germline V gene are MDHEN and SYDVKM. The CDR3 sequence: CASSLRTGHSNQPQHF. The CDR3 DNA sequence: TGTGCCAGCAGTCTCCGGACAGGGCATAGCAATCAGCCCCAGCATTTT.

The chain uses TRBV28 and TRBJ2-3; D is perhaps TRBD2 (6 bases). Per the germline V gene, CDR1 is MDHEN and CDR2 is SYDVKM. The CDR3 spans 17 residues. V lost 5 bases, J lost 2 bases, and 20 bases lay in between. The CDR3 here is CASSPLLGGTDTDTQYF. The CDR3 nucleotides read TGTGCCAGCAGTCCTCTCCTGGGAGGAACGGACACAGATACGCAGTATTTT.